The 2 T cell receptor beta chains listed next were all sequenced from one sample in a study of CD8 T cells in Susac syndrome. Random hexamers were used to reverse transcribe 0.5 to 1 ug of RNA. TCRdb recomputed calls from the immunoSEQ multiplex PCR reads with MiXCR, one row per CDR3 protein. The sample has a few hundred thousand distinct CDR3 sequences, 95% seen once; the top ten hold about 0.088%. Sequencing input: CD4+ T cells from PBMCs. The receptors come from a human donor with multiple sclerosis.

V and J are TRBV27 and TRBJ2-3; perhaps TRBD1 as D (5 bases). The CDR3 is 14 residues long. Germline loops: CDR1 MNHEY, CDR2 SMNVEV (reference sequence). V lost 2 bases and J 4 bases, leaving 10 bases between the germline ends. CDR3 residues: CASSLVEGADTQYF. The CDR3 DNA reads TGTGCCAGCAGTTTAGTTGAAGGGGCAGATACGCAGTATTTT.

This sequence joins TRBV27 and TRBJ2-7; D might be TRBD1 (5 bases). The CDR3 contains 14 residues. V lost 6 bases and J 2 bases, leaving 14 bases between the germline ends. The germline gives CDR1 MNHEY, CDR2 SMNVEV (reference sequence). The CDR3 nucleotides read TGTGCCAGCAGCACCCCCGACAGAACCTACGAGCAGTACTTC. This codes for CASSTPDRTYEQYF.